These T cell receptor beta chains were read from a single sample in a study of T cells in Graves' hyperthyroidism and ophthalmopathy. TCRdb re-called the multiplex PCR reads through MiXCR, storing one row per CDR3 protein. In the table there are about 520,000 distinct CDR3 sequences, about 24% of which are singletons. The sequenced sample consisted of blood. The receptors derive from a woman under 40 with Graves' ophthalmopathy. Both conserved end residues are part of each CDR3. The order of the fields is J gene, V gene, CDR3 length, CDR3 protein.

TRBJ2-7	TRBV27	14	CASSPRLAVLEQYF
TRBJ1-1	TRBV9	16	CASSVGGTRGLAKAFF
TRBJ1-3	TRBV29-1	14	CSVQGQGFGNTIYF
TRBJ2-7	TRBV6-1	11	CASTLGFEQYF
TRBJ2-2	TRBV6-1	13	CASSQAATGELFF
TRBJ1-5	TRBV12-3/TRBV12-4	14	CASSFGGPNQPQHF
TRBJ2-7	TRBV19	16	CASSRPLLGGSNEQYF
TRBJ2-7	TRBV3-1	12	CASSYQSHEQYF
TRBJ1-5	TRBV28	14	CASSLGFSDQPQHF
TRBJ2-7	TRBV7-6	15	CASSLGNRLSYEQYF
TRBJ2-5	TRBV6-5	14	CASSYSRTIETQYF
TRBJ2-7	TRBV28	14	CASGEDTGLNEQYF
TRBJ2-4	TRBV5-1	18	CASSLLSPGQLAKNIQYF
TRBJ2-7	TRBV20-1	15	CSARDVREGLEEQYF
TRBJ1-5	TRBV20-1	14	CSATKTDSNQPQHF
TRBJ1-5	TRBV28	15	CASSLGGESNQPQHF
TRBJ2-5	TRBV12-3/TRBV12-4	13	CASSLGLKGTQYF
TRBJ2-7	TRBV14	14	CASSPRTRVGEQYF
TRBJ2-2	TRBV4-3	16	CASSQWDRANTGELFF
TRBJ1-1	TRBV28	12	CASRLRNTEAFF